The clone carrying this TCR beta chain was observed a handful of times. Antigen: not known. The CDR3 spans 13 residues. CDR1 and CDR2 (germline): SGHRS, YFSETQ. V lost 4 bases, J lost 4 bases, and 10 bases lay in between. These data originate in a study of cytomegalovirus exposure and HLA in healthy donors. Notes on the study in general: An analysis was carried out later, and it reportedly showed fewer N-insertions in an Asian-associated ancestry cluster than the approximately 660-donor mean. A later analysis linked 15,000 to 20,000 TCR beta sequences to HLA alleles at 0.05 false discovery rate.

With 60 Vbeta and 13 Jbeta primers, the PCR was carried out. Produced via immunoSEQ multiplex PCR; TCRdb's table is partial and in-frame only. The sample consists of 100,000 to 150,000 clones, about 16% of them appearing once. The V gene is TRBV5-1, the J gene TRBJ2-3, with D unclear. The receptor was derived from a woman between 18 and 30 years old in good health and CMV-seronegative. The specimen sequenced was PBMCs. The CDR3 spells CASSLRYADTQYF. Written as DNA, the CDR3 is TGCGCCAGCAGCCTTAGATATGCAGATACGCAGTATTTT.